The rows below give T cell receptor beta chains drawn from one sample of a study of vaccination and CD4 T cells after COVID-19. TCRdb analysed the PCR reads with MiXCR anew, one entry per CDR3 protein. This sample has about 20,000 distinct CDR3 sequences, with just under 55% found just once. Antigens for these TCRs are unknown. Sample: CD4+ T cells from blood, cultured in vitro. The receptor source for this set is a human donor who had recovered from COVID-19. Both conserved end residues are part of each CDR3. Each record gives: D gene, clone size, J gene, V gene, CDR3 protein, CDR3 DNA. D genes are given only for firm matches. The size of a clone is reported for some rows only, either as once, few or many, or as a class for expanded clones.

-	-	TRBJ1-2	TRBV6-2/TRBV6-3	CASGVNSDRNYGYTF	TGTGCCAGCGGCGTCAATTCCGACCGAAACTATGGCTACACCTTC
TRBD2	few	TRBJ2-7	TRBV6-1	CASSESGVAGFYEQYF	TGTGCCAGCAGTGAAAGCGGAGTAGCGGGGTTCTACGAGCAGTACTTC
-	-	TRBJ1-1	TRBV19	CASSISGNTEAFF	TGTGCCAGTAGTATATCAGGGAACACTGAAGCTTTCTTT
-	-	TRBJ2-7	TRBV28	CASSLLGGARYEQYF	TGTGCCAGCAGTTTATTGGGCGGGGCGCGATACGAGCAGTACTTC
-	-	TRBJ2-5	TRBV2	CASSEAGSNQETQYF	TGTGCCAGCAGTGAAGCGGGTAGCAACCAAGAGACCCAGTACTTC
-	-	TRBJ1-5	TRBV10-3	CAISELGQPQHF	TGTGCCATCAGTGAGTTAGGACAGCCCCAGCATTTT
-	-	TRBJ2-1	TRBV21-1	CASSKHRGPGHNEQFF	TGTGCCAGCAGCAAACACAGGGGGCCCGGCCACAATGAGCAGTTCTTC
TRBD1	-	TRBJ1-2	TRBV5-1	CASSATGVLDYTYGYTF	TGCGCCAGCAGCGCGACAGGGGTCCTAGATTACACCTATGGCTACACCTTC
-	-	TRBJ1-2	TRBV6-1	CASSEVETPYGYTF	TGTGCCAGCAGTGAAGTTGAGACACCGTATGGCTACACCTTC
-	few	TRBJ1-2	TRBV6-2/TRBV6-3	CASSERTSANYGYTF	TGTGCCAGCAGTGAGCGGACCTCAGCTAACTATGGCTACACCTTC
-	-	TRBJ2-7	TRBV21-1	CASRGGGGGSSYEQYF	TGTGCCAGCAGGGGGGGCGGGGGCGGTTCCTCCTACGAGCAGTACTTC
-	-	TRBJ1-2	TRBV5-4	CASTTAGGLNYGYTF	TGTGCCAGCACAACCGCCGGGGGGCTCAACTATGGCTACACCTTC
-	few	TRBJ1-6	TRBV11-3	CASSAGGSSPLHF	TGTGCCAGCAGCGCGGGGGGCAGCTCACCCCTCCACTTT
TRBD2	-	TRBJ2-1	TRBV27	CASSPRTSLWGGDEQFF	TGTGCCAGCAGTCCCAGGACTAGCCTATGGGGGGGCGATGAGCAGTTCTTC
-	-	TRBJ2-2	TRBV7-9	CASSLWDFWSPNTGELFF	TGTGCCAGCAGCCTATGGGACTTCTGGTCCCCGAACACCGGGGAGCTGTTTTTT
-	-	TRBJ1-1	TRBV28	CASSLGFTITEAFF	TGTGCCAGCAGTTTGGGGTTTACGATCACTGAAGCTTTCTTT